This TCR beta chain was retrieved from a study of T cells in Graves' hyperthyroidism and ophthalmopathy. Template material for amplifying TCR beta CDR3 regions consisted of RNA transcripts. The HTBI set primed first-round TCR CDR3 RT-PCR. TCRdb itself ran the multiplex PCR reads through MiXCR, one entry per CDR3 protein. The table lists fewer than 250,000 distinct CDR3 sequences, under 20% of them singletons. This receptor was obtained from a middle-aged man with Graves' hyperthyroidism. Sequenced sample: blood.

The CDR3 region is CASSLPGPFDEQFF. CDR3 coding DNA: TGTGCCAGCAGCTTACCGGGTCCGTTCGATGAGCAGTTCTTC. This rearrangement joins TRBV5-8 to TRBJ2-1; D gene unclear. Germline CDR1 reads SGHTS; CDR2 reads YDEGEE. This CDR3 has 14 residues. V was cut by 2 bases and J by 8 bases, with 14 bases left in between.